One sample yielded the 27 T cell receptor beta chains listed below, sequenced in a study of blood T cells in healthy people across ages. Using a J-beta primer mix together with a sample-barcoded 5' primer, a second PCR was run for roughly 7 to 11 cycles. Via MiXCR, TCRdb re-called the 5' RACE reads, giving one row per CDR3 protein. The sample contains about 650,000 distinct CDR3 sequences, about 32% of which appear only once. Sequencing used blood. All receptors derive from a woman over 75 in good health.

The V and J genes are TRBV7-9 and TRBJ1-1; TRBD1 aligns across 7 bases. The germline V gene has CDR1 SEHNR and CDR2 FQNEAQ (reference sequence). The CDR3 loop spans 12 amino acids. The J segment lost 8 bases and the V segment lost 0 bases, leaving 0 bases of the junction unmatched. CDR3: CASSLADREAFF. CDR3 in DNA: TGTGCCAGCAGCTTAGCGGACAGGGAAGCTTTCTTT. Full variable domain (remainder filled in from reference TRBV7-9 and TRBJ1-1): DTGVSQNPRHKITKRGQNVTFRCDPISEHNRLYWYRQTLGQGPEFLTYFQNEAQLEKSRLLSDRFSAERPKGSFSTLEIQRTEQGDSAMYLCASSLADREAFFGQGTRLTVV.

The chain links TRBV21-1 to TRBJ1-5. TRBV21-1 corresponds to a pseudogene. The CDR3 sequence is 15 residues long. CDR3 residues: CASSPTEGLGRTQHF. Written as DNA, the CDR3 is TGTGCCAGCAGCCCTACGGAGGGTTTGGGAAGGACCCAGCATTTT.

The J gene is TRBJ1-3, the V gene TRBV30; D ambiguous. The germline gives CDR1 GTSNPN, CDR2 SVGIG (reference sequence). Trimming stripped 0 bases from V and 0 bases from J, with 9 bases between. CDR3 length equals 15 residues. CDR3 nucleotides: TGTGCCTGGAGTGTTGGCTCTAGCTCTGGAAACACCATATATTTT. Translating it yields CAWSVGSSSGNTIYF.

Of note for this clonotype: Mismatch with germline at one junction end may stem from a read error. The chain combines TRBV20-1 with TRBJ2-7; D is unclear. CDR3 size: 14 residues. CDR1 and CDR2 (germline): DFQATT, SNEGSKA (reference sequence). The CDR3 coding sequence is TGCAGTGCTTTCCGAAGGTCAGGTTTCTACGAGCGGTACTTC. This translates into CSAFRRSGFYERYF.

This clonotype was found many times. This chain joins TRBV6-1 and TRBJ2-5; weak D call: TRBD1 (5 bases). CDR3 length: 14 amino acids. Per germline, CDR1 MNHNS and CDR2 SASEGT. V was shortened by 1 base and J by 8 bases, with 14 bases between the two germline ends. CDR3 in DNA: TGTGCCAGCAGTGAAGACCCCAGGGTTGAAACCCAGTACTTC. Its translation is CASSEDPRVETQYF.

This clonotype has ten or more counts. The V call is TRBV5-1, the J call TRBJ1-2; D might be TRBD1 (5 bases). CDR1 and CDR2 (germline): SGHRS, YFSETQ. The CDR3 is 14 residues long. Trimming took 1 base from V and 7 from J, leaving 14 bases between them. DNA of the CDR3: TGCGCCAGCAGCTTGTATGGGGCTGCTGGTGGCTACACCTTC. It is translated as CASSLYGAAGGYTF.

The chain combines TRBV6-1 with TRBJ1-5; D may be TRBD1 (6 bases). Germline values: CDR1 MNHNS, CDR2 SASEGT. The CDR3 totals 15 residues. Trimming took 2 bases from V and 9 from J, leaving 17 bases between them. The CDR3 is CASSERRGSARPQHF. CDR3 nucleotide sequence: TGTGCCAGCAGTGAAAGGAGGGGGTCTGCTCGGCCCCAGCATTTT.

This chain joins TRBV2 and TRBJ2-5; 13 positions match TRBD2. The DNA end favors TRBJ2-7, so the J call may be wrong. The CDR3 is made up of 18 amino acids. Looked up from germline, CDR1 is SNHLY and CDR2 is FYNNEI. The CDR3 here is CASSRQTSGGSAYNEQYF. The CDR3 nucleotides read TGTGCCAGCAGTCGCCAGACTAGCGGGGGGTCCGCCTACAACGAGCAGTACTTC.

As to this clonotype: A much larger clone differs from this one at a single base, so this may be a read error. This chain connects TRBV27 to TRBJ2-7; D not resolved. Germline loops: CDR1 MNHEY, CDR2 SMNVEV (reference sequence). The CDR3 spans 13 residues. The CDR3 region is CVSSLVVGYEQYF. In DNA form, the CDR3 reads TGTGTCAGCAGTTTAGTGGTGGGGTACGAGCAGTACTTC.

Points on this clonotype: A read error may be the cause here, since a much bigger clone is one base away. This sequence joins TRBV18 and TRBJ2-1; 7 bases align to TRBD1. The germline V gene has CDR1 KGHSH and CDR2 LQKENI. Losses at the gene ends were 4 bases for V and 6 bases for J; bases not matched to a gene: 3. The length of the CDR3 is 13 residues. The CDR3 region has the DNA TGTGCCAGCTCACGGGACAGATGCAATGAGCAGTTCTTC. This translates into CASSRDRCNEQFF.

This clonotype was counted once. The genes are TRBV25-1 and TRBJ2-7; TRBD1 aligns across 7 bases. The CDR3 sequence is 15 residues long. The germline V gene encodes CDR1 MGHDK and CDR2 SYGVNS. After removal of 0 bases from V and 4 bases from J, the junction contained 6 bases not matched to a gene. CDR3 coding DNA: TGTGCCAGCAGTGAATACGGGGACAGCAGGTACGAGCAGTACTTC. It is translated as CASSEYGDSRYEQYF.

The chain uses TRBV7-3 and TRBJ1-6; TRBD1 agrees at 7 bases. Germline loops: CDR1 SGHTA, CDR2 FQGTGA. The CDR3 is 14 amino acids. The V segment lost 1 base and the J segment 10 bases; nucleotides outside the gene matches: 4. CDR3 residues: CASSLRTGLSPLHF. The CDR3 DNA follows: TGTGCCAGCAGCTTAAGGACAGGCCTCTCACCCCTCCACTTT. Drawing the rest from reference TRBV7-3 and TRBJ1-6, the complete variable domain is GAGVSQTPSNKVTEKGKYVELRCDPISGHTALYWYRQSLGQGPEFLIYFQGTGAADDSGLPNDRFFAVRPEGSVSTLKIQRTERGDSAVYLCASSLRTGLSPLHFGNGTRLTVT.

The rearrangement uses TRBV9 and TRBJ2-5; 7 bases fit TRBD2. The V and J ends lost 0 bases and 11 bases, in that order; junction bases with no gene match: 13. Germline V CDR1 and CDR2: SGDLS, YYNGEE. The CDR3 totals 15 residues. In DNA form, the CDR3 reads TGTGCCAGCAGCGTAGTCGGGCTAGCGGACAATGAGCAGTACTTC. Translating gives CASSVVGLADNEQYF. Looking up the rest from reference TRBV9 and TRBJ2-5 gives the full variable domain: DSGVTQTPKHLITATGQRVTLRCSPRSGDLSVYWYQQSLDQGLQFLIQYYNGEERAKGNILERFSAQQFPDLHSELNLSSLELGDSALYFCASSVVGLADNEQYFGPGTRLLVL.

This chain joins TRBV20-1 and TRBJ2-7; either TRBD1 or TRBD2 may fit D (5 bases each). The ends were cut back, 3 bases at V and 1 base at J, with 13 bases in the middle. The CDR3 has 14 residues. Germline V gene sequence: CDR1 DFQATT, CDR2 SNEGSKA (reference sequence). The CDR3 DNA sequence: TGCAGTGCTAGGTCTGTGGGGGTATCCTACGAGCAGTACTTC. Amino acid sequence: CSARSVGVSYEQYF.

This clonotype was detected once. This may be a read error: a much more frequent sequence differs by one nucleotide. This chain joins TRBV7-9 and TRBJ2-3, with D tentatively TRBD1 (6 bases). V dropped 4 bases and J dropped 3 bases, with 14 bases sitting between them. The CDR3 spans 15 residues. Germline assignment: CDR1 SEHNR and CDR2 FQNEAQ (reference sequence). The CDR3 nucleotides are TGTGCCAGCAGCTCCCAGATAGGGGGAACAGATACGCAGTATTTT. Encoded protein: CASSSQIGGTDTQYF.

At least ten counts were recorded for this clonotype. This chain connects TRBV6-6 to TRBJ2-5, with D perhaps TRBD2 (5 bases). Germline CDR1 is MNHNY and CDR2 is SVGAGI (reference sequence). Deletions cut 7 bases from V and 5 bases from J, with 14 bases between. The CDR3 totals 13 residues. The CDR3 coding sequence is TGTGCCAGCACTCACGGGAACTGGGAGACCCAGTACTTC. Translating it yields CASTHGNWETQYF.

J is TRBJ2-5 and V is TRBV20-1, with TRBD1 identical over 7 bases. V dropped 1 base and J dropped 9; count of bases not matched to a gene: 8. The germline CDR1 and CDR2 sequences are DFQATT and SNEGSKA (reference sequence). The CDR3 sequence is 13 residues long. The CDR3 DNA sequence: TGCAGTGCTAGAGTAGGACAGGCACTCTCCCAGTACTTC. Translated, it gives CSARVGQALSQYF.

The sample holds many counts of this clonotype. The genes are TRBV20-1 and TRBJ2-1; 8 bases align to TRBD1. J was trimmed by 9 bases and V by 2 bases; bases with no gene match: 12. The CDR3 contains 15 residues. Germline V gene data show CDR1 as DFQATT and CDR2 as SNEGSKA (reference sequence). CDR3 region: CSARLGTGPFSEQFF. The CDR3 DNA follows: TGCAGTGCTAGACTGGGGACAGGCCCTTTCTCTGAGCAGTTCTTC.

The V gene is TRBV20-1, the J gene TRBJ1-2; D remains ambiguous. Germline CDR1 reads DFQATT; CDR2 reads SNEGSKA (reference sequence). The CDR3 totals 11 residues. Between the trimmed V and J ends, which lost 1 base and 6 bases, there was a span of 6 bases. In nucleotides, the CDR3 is TGCAGTGCTAGAGCGGGAGATGGCTACACCTTC. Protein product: CSARAGDGYTF.

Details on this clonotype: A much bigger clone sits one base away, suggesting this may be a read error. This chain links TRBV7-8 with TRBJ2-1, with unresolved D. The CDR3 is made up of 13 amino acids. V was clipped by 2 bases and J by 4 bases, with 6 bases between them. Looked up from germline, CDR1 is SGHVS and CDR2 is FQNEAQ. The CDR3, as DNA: TGTGCCAGCAGCTTAATTCTTTACAATGAGCAGTTCTTC. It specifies CASSLILYNEQFF.

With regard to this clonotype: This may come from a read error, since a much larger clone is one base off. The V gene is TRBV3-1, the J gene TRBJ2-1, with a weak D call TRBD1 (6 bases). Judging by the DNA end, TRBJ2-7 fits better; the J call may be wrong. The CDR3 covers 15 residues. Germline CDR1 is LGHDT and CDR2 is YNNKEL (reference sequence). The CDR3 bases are TGTGCCAGCAGCCAAGTGACAGGCCGGTACAATGAGCAGTACTTC. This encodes CASSQVTGRYNEQYF.

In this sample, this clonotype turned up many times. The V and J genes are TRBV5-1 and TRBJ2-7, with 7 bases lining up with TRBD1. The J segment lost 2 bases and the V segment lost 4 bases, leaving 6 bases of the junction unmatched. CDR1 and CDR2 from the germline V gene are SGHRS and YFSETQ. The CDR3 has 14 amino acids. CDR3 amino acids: CASSPQGTPYEQYF. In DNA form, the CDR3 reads TGCGCCAGCAGCCCACAGGGGACACCCTACGAGCAGTACTTC.

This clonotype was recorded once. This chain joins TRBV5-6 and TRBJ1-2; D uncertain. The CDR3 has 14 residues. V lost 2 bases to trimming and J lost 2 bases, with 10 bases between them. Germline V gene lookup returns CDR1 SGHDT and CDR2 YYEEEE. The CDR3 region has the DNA TGTGCCAGCAGCTTCCCTCGCTCGAACTATGGCTACACCTTC. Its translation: CASSFPRSNYGYTF.

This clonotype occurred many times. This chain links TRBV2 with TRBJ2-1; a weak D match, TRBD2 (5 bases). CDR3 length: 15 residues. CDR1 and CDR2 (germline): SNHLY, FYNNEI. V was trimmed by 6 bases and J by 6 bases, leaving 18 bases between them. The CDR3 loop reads CASRVTQAGSNEQFF. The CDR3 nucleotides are TGTGCCAGCAGAGTGACGCAGGCGGGTAGCAATGAGCAGTTCTTC.

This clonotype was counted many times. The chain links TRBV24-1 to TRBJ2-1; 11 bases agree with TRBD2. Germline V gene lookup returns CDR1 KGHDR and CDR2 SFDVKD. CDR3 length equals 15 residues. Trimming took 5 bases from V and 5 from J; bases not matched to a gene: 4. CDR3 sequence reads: CATSATSGGNNEQFF. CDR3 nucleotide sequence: TGTGCCACCAGTGCAACTAGCGGGGGTAACAATGAGCAGTTCTTC.

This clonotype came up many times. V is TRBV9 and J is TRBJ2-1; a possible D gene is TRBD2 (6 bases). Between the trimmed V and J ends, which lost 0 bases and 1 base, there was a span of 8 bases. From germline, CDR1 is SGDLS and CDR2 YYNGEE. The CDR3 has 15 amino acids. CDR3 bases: TGTGCCAGCAGCGTAGGTCTAGCGTCCTACAATGAGCAGTTCTTC. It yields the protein CASSVGLASYNEQFF.

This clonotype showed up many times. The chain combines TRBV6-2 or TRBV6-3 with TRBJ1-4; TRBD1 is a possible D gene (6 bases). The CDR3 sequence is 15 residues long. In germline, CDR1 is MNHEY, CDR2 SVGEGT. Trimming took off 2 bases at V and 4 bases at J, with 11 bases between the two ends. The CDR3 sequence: CASSYGTGINEKLFF. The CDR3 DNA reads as TGTGCCAGCAGTTACGGAACAGGGATTAATGAAAAACTGTTTTTT.